This is a list of T cell receptor beta chains from one sample in a study of cytotoxic CD8 clonotypes in ibrutinib-treated CLL. Data came from immunoSEQ multiplex PCR; TCRdb stores just in-frame clones and leaves some out. The sample carries 52,000 or so clones, 70% to 90% recorded once. The material was PBMCs, obtained after 24 months of ibrutinib treatment. These receptors were obtained from a human donor with chronic lymphocytic leukemia. CDR3s include the opening cysteine and the closing phenylalanine or tryptophan. Each record gives: D gene, J gene, V gene, clone size, CDR3 DNA, CDR3 protein. A D gene is named only where the DNA matches it firmly. Clone size, where shown, is once, few, many, or a class for clones that have expanded.

- TRBJ2-7 TRBV6-5 - TGTGCCAGCAGTTACTCGACGTCCGGACGTTACGAGCAGTACTTC CASSYSTSGRYEQYF
- TRBJ1-1 TRBV7-9 once TGTGCCAGCAGCGCCCAGGGATACACTGAAGCTTTCTTT CASSAQGYTEAFF
- TRBJ2-6 TRBV18 - TGTGCCAGCTCACCACTAGGCGACAGCCTACCCTCTGGGGCCAACGTCCTGACTTTC CASSPLGDSLPSGANVLTF
TRBD2 TRBJ2-3 TRBV19 - TGTGCCACCGCGGCGAGCGGGGGGACAGATACGCAGTATTTT CATAASGGTDTQYF
- TRBJ2-5 TRBV27 - TGTGCCAGCACCGAAGAGACCCAGTACTTC CASTEETQYF
- TRBJ2-5 TRBV29-1 - TGCAGCGTTGAGAGGAGGGTCCAAGAGACCCAGTACTTC CSVERRVQETQYF
- TRBJ2-7 TRBV10-1 few TGCGCCAGCAGTGAGAACCTTAACTACGAGCAGTACTTC CASSENLNYEQYF
TRBD2 TRBJ2-3 TRBV7-8 - TGTGCCAGCAGCTCTGGGGGGGGTGGCACAGATACGCAGTATTTT CASSSGGGGTDTQYF
- TRBJ2-1 TRBV10-3 - TGTGCCATCAGTGACTTGCGGAGCTCCTACAATGAGCAGTTCTTC CAISDLRSSYNEQFF
TRBD2 TRBJ2-7 TRBV7-8 - TGTGCCAGCAGCCTCGGACTAGCGGGAGAAGCGCAGTACTTC CASSLGLAGEAQYF
- TRBJ2-3 TRBV28 - TGTGCCAGCAGCCCGGGGTGGGATACGCAGTATTTT CASSPGWDTQYF
- TRBJ1-3 TRBV7-6 few TGTGCCAGCAGCTTAGGGCACTCTGGAAACACCATATATTTT CASSLGHSGNTIYF
- TRBJ1-5 TRBV28 few TGTGCCAGCAGATCAGTGATTAGCAATCAGCCCCAGCATTTT CASRSVISNQPQHF
- TRBJ1-3 TRBV6-5 - TGTGCCAGCGGGGGGGCAGATAACACCATATATTTT CASGGADNTIYF
- TRBJ1-1 TRBV9 - TGTGCCAGCAGCCCACTGGCGGGGGGATGGTCCGAAGCTTTCTTT CASSPLAGGWSEAFF
- TRBJ1-2 TRBV5-6 - TGTGCCAGCAGCTTCGTGGGCTATGGCTACACCTTC CASSFVGYGYTF
- TRBJ1-1 TRBV10-1 - TGCGCCAGCAGTGAGTCATCCGGACCTGAAGCTTTCTTT CASSESSGPEAFF
TRBD1 TRBJ1-2 TRBV4-1 few TGCGCCAGCAGCCAGGTAACAGGGGGCGGAAGCGGTGGCTACACCTTC CASSQVTGGGSGGYTF
- TRBJ1-5 TRBV9 few TGTGCCAGCAGCGATAGTGGCAATCAGCCCCAGCATTTT CASSDSGNQPQHF
- TRBJ2-4 TRBV13 - TGTGCCAGCAGCCCCCCTTGGGCAGTCATCGTCGCTAGCGCCAAAAACATTCAGTACTTC CASSPPWAVIVASAKNIQYF
- TRBJ2-1 TRBV5-4 - TGTGCCAGCAGCCTACTTACAGGGAACGAGTTCTTC CASSLLTGNEFF
- TRBJ1-1 TRBV28 - TGTGCCAGCAGTTCCCCCATGGGCTTGGGGGCCACTGAAGCTTTCTTT CASSSPMGLGATEAFF
TRBD2 TRBJ2-2 TRBV11-3 - TGTGCCAGCAGCCTGACTAGCGGCACCGGGGAGCTGTTTTTT CASSLTSGTGELFF
- TRBJ2-3 TRBV7-2 - TGTGCCAGCAGCTTAACAATCGTAGATACGCAGTATTTT CASSLTIVDTQYF
- TRBJ1-5 TRBV27 few TGTGCCAGCAGTTTCAAGGACGGTCAGCCCCAGCATTTT CASSFKDGQPQHF
TRBD2 TRBJ2-6 TRBV2 - TGTGCCAGCACCGACCTTGGACTAGCGGGAGGGCCCTCTGGGGCCAACGTCCTGACTTTC CASTDLGLAGGPSGANVLTF
- TRBJ2-5 TRBV27 - TGTGCCAGCAGAGGCCCCCGGGAGACCCAGTACTTC CASRGPRETQYF
- TRBJ2-2 TRBV5-4 - TGTGCCAGCAGCTTGTCGGGAACGAACACCGGGGAGCTGTTTTTT CASSLSGTNTGELFF
- TRBJ1-1 TRBV14 - TGTGCCAGCAGCCACTCAGGTCCCGGGACTGAAGCTTTCTTT CASSHSGPGTEAFF
- TRBJ1-2 TRBV28 - TGTGCCAGCAGTAAACTTCCGGGGTCGACCATCCACTATGGCTACACCTTC CASSKLPGSTIHYGYTF
- TRBJ2-1 TRBV7-2 - TGTGCCAGCAGCGAAGGTACCACCAGCGTCGCGTTCTTC CASSEGTTSVAFF
- TRBJ1-1 TRBV7-2 - TGTGCCAGCAGCTTATATCCGCCGATGAACACTGAAGCTTTCTTT CASSLYPPMNTEAFF
- TRBJ2-2 TRBV6-6 - TGTGCCAGCAGGGGGACAACCTCGACCGGGGAGCTGTTTTTT CASRGTTSTGELFF
- TRBJ2-7 TRBV15 - TGTGCCACCAGCCTTCTTTACGAGCAGTACTTC CATSLLYEQYF
TRBD2 TRBJ2-1 TRBV19 - TGTGCCAGTAAGGACCTAGCGGGAGCGAGCTACAATGAGCAGTTCTTC CASKDLAGASYNEQFF
- TRBJ1-5 TRBV27 - TGTGCCAGCAGTTTAAACAGGGCGAGCAATCAGCCCCAGCATTTT CASSLNRASNQPQHF
- TRBJ1-4 TRBV28 - TGTGCCAGCACCTCGGCGGTGAATGAAAAACTGTTTTTT CASTSAVNEKLFF